One sample yielded the 22 T cell receptor beta chains listed below, sequenced in a study of T cell responses to AZD1222 COVID-19 vaccine (dated by TCRdb to the early 2020s). The receptor library was made with the immunoSEQ multiplex PCR assay. Entries here come from immuneACCESS through TCRdb and include only in-frame sequences with V and J called. Some clones fail to appear in such tables; in the studies checked, an unresolved V gene covers under half of the shortfall, and the cause of the remainder is unknown. For this sample there are approximately 100,000 clones; 70% to 90% appear just once. The ten top clones hold 2% to 3% of the sample. The time point label for this specimen denotes: about 28 days (+/-7) after the second vaccine dose. The sequencing used peripheral blood, collected 28 days after the second AZD1222 dose. These receptors all stem from an adult who received the AZD1222 COVID-19 vaccine.

The chain joins TRBV12-3 or TRBV12-4 to TRBJ1-2; TRBD1 might be the D (5 bases). The CDR3 consists of 13 residues. Trimming left V 5 bases short and J 4 bases short, with 11 bases between. This chain's CDR3 is CASSHRRGYGYTF. The CDR3, as DNA: TGTGCCAGCAGTCATCGTAGGGGCTATGGCTACACCTTC.

The gene calls are TRBV4-1 and TRBJ2-6; 10 bases line up with TRBD1. V dropped 4 bases and J dropped 0; count of bases not matched to a gene: 9. CDR1 and CDR2 from the germline V gene are MGHRA and YSYEKL. The CDR3 sequence is 19 residues long. As DNA, the CDR3 is TGCGCCAGCAGCCCACAGGGACAGGGGTTCCTCTCTGGGGCCAACGTCCTGACTTTC. As protein: CASSPQGQGFLSGANVLTF.

This clone was recorded once. The chain recombines TRBV10-3 with TRBJ1-5; D is undetermined. V dropped 2 bases and J dropped 3 bases, with 8 bases sitting between them. The CDR3 length is 14 residues. In germline, CDR1 is ENHRY, CDR2 SYGVKD. This chain's CDR3 is CAISERSDNQPQHF. The CDR3 DNA reads TGTGCCATCAGTGAGCGGTCAGACAATCAGCCCCAGCATTTT.

The rearrangement uses TRBV28 and TRBJ1-3; D may be TRBD1 (6 bases). V gave up 6 bases and J gave up 0 bases, with 15 bases separating them. CDR1 and CDR2 from the germline V gene are MDHEN and SYDVKM. The CDR3 runs 16 residues. The CDR3 nucleotides read TGTGCCAGCAGCCGCCCAGGGGCCCCCTCTGGAAACACCATATATTTT. It is translated as CASSRPGAPSGNTIYF.

The chain is built from TRBV7-9 and TRBJ1-2; D call uncertain. The CDR3 spans 15 residues. Germline loops: CDR1 SEHNR, CDR2 FQNEAQ (reference sequence). Between the trimmed V and J ends, which lost 8 bases and 5 bases, there was a span of 21 bases. In DNA, the CDR3 is TGTGCCAGCGAGGAGGCCCCACAGATCCTTTATGGCTACACCTTC. Translated: CASEEAPQILYGYTF.

The chain carries TRBV2 and TRBJ1-5; D possibly corresponds to TRBD1 (6 bases). Trimming took off 6 bases at V and 7 bases at J, with 16 bases between the two ends. The length of the CDR3 is 14 residues. The germline V gene has CDR1 SNHLY and CDR2 FYNNEI. Written as DNA, the CDR3 is TGTGCCAGCAGGTCCACAGGGTCAGGACAGCCCCAGCATTTT. Encoded protein: CASRSTGSGQPQHF.

The J gene is TRBJ2-7, the V gene TRBV20-1, with TRBD2 matching 10 bases. V shed 3 bases and J 2 bases; nucleotides not matched to a gene: 4. From germline, CDR1 is DFQATT and CDR2 SNEGSKA (reference sequence). The CDR3 spans 14 residues. The chain's CDR3 is CSASGLAEPYEQYF. Here the CDR3 DNA reads TGCAGTGCTAGTGGACTAGCGGAGCCCTACGAGCAGTACTTC.

The V and J genes are TRBV10-3 and TRBJ2-2; D possibly corresponds to TRBD2 (5 bases). The CDR3 loop spans 12 amino acids. The V gene lost 10 bases and the J gene lost 0 bases, with 6 bases spanning the gap. The germline V gene has CDR1 ENHRY and CDR2 SYGVKD. CDR3 nucleotides: TGTGCCACGGGGACGAACACCGGGGAGCTGTTTTTT. This sequence encodes CATGTNTGELFF.

The chain uses TRBV9 and TRBJ2-1, with D uncertain. The CDR3 runs to 11 residues. V dropped 3 bases and J dropped 9 bases, with 7 bases sitting between them. The V gene's germline CDR1 is SGDLS and CDR2 YYNGEE. The CDR3 is CASSAEGEQFF. For the CDR3, the DNA is TGTGCCAGCAGCGCGGAAGGTGAGCAGTTCTTC.

The chain has TRBV4-1 and TRBJ1-5, with D unresolved. Germline V CDR1 and CDR2: MGHRA, YSYEKL. The V end lost 3 bases, the J end lost 1 base, and 4 bases lay between the germline ends. The CDR3 has 13 residues. The CDR3 DNA follows: TGCGCCAGCAGCCAGAACAGCAATCAGCCCCAGCATTTT. This encodes CASSQNSNQPQHF.

The chain uses TRBV10-3 and TRBJ2-2; D ambiguous. The V and J ends lost 4 bases and 4 bases respectively, with 7 bases between them. Germline V gene lookup returns CDR1 ENHRY and CDR2 SYGVKD. The CDR3 extends over 13 amino acids. CDR3 region: CAISGTVTGELFF. CDR3 in DNA: TGTGCCATCAGTGGAACAGTCACCGGGGAGCTGTTTTTT.

V and J are TRBV18 and TRBJ1-5, with 8 bases aligning to TRBD1. The germline V gene has CDR1 KGHSH and CDR2 LQKENI. V shed 5 bases and J 3 bases; nucleotides not matched to a gene: 12. The CDR3 is 17 amino acids. In DNA form, the CDR3 reads TGTGCCAGCTCATTCTCTGCAGGGACAGGTCCCAATCAGCCCCAGCATTTT. Its translation: CASSFSAGTGPNQPQHF.

The chain joins TRBV2 to TRBJ1-3; 8 nucleotides agree with TRBD1. The junction had 12 bases not matched to a gene; V was cut back by 6 bases and J by 2 bases. Germline CDR1 SNHLY, CDR2 FYNNEI. This CDR3 is built from 17 residues. The CDR3 reads CASRESGGILTGNTIYF. DNA of the CDR3: TGTGCCAGCAGGGAGTCAGGGGGCATCCTTACTGGAAACACCATATATTTT. The full variable domain, rest sourced from reference TRBV2 and TRBJ1-3, is EPEVTQTPSHQVTQMGQEVILRCVPISNHLYFYWYRQILGQKVEFLVSFYNNEISEKSEIFDDQFSVERPDGSNFTLKIRSTKLEDSAMYFCASRESGGILTGNTIYFGEGSWLTVV.

The rearrangement links TRBV9 to TRBJ2-7, with 11 bases identical to TRBD2. The CDR3 spans 16 residues. V lost 3 bases and J lost 3; bases outside the gene matches: 8. Germline-derived CDR1 and CDR2 are SGDLS and YYNGEE. The CDR3 loop reads CASSASPGLADYEQYF. In DNA form, the CDR3 reads TGTGCCAGCAGCGCGTCTCCGGGACTAGCGGACTACGAGCAGTACTTC.

The chain links TRBV7-9 to TRBJ2-5, with TRBD1 as a possible D gene (6 bases). Per the germline V gene, CDR1 is SEHNR and CDR2 is FQNEAQ (reference sequence). CDR3 length: 14 amino acids. Trimming took off 5 bases at V and 2 bases at J, with 12 bases between the two ends. The DNA of the CDR3 is TGTGCCAGCAGCGTCCCGACAGGACAAGAGACCCAGTACTTC. Translation gives CASSVPTGQETQYF.

This chain connects TRBV7-8 to TRBJ1-1, with 10 bases that match TRBD1. CDR1 SGHVS and CDR2 FQNEAQ come from the germline V gene. V shed 5 bases, J shed 5 bases, and the junction held 2 bases outside the gene matches. This CDR3 is built from 13 residues. CDR3 protein: CASSQDRGTEAFF. The CDR3 DNA sequence: TGTGCCAGCAGCCAGGACAGGGGGACTGAAGCTTTCTTT.

The chain recombines TRBV7-9 with TRBJ1-4; TRBD1 agrees at 7 bases. V lost 5 bases to trimming and J lost 7 bases; unmatched junction nucleotides: 10. Germline V gene lookup returns CDR1 SEHNR and CDR2 FQNEAQ (reference sequence). The length of the CDR3 is 15 residues. CDR3 sequence reads: CASSPRTGEVEKLFF. CDR3 DNA: TGTGCCAGCAGCCCGCGGACAGGAGAGGTTGAAAAACTGTTTTTT.

This chain connects TRBV4-1 to TRBJ2-3, with unresolved D. The CDR3 loop spans 13 amino acids. Germline lookup yields CDR1 MGHRA and CDR2 YSYEKL. V lost 4 bases to trimming and J lost 0 bases, with 5 bases between them. CDR3: CASSRPSTDTQYF. In DNA, the CDR3 is TGCGCCAGCAGCCGTCCTAGCACAGATACGCAGTATTTT.

This clone appeared a few times. The DNA of the CDR3 is TGTGCCAGCAGCAAGACAGGGAACTATGGCTACACCTTC. Amino acids: CASSKTGNYGYTF. The chain carries TRBV7-9 and TRBJ1-2, with 7 bases fitting TRBD1. The CDR3 has 13 residues. V shed 5 bases, J shed 2 bases, and the junction held 2 bases outside the gene matches. The germline gives CDR1 SEHNR, CDR2 FQNEAQ (reference sequence).

The V gene is TRBV27, the J gene TRBJ1-1; weak D call: TRBD1 (5 bases). Germline V gene data show CDR1 as MNHEY and CDR2 as SMNVEV (reference sequence). The CDR3 loop spans 13 amino acids. Trimming left V 7 bases short and J 6 bases short, with 15 bases between. CDR3 in amino acids: CASKIQGGAEAFF. The CDR3 nucleotides are TGTGCCAGCAAGATTCAGGGAGGCGCTGAAGCTTTCTTT.

The chain couples TRBV10-3 to TRBJ1-5, with 9 nucleotides matching TRBD1. Germline trimming cut 6 bases from V and 6 bases from J; bases unmatched to any gene: 3. Germline V gene sequence: CDR1 ENHRY, CDR2 SYGVKD. There are 13 residues in the CDR3. CDR3 region: CAIRDRGGQPQHF. The DNA for the CDR3 is TGTGCCATCAGAGACAGGGGGGGTCAGCCCCAGCATTTT.

The rearrangement uses TRBV4-1 and TRBJ2-7, with D possibly being TRBD1 (6 bases). V gave up 1 base and J gave up 7 bases, with 11 bases separating them. Germline assignment: CDR1 MGHRA and CDR2 YSYEKL. The CDR3 has 13 amino acids. The CDR3 loop reads CASSQGGGWEQYF. CDR3 DNA sequence: TGCGCCAGCAGCCAAGGAGGGGGTTGGGAGCAGTACTTC.